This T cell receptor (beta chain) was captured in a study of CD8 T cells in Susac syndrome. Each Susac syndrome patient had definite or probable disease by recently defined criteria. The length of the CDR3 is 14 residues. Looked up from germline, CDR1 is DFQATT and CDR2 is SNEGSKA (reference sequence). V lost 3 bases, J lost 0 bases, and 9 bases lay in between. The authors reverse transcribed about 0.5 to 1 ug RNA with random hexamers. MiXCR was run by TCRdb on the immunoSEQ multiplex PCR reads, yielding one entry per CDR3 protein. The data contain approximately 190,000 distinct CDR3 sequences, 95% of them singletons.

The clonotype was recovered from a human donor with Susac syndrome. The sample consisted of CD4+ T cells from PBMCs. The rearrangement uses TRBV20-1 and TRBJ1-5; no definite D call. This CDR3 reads CSASGMYSNQPQHF. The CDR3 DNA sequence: TGCAGTGCTAGTGGGATGTATAGCAATCAGCCCCAGCATTTT.